Below, 20 T cell receptor beta chains from the same sample are listed, as sequenced in a study of cytomegalovirus exposure and HLA in healthy donors (dated by TCRdb to 2015 to 2018). The protocol used for the library was the immunoSEQ multiplex PCR assay. Imported from immuneACCESS, the table was reduced by TCRdb to in-frame sequences with V and J called. These copies leave out some clones; in studies compared against another copy, an unresolved V gene accounts for under half, and the cause of the remainder is not known. The sample has approximately 270,000 clones on record, roughly 90% of them singletons. Under 0.4% of the sample is in the top ten clones. Sequencing was carried out using PBMCs. Every receptor here comes from a woman younger than 30 in good health and CMV-seronegative.

To note about this clone: An end of the junction does not agree with germline; a read error may underlie this. V is TRBV7-7 and J is TRBJ2-7; D may be TRBD1 (5 bases). CDR1 SSHAT and CDR2 FNYEAQ come from the germline V gene (reference sequence). This CDR3 has 13 residues. The CDR3 loop reads CASSLDKAYEQYF. DNA for the CDR3: TGTGCTAGCAGCTTGGACAAAGCCTACGAGCAGTACTTC. The full variable domain, rest sourced from reference TRBV7-7 and TRBJ2-7, is GAGVSQSPRYKVTKRGQDVTLRCDPISSHATLYWYQQALGQGPEFLTYFNYEAQPDKSGLPSDRFSAERPEGSISTLTIQRTEQRDSAMYRCASSLDKAYEQYFGPGTRLTVT.

The chain couples TRBV10-3 to TRBJ2-1; 8 bases agree with TRBD1. The V gene end was trimmed by 5 bases and the J gene end by 8 bases; junction bases not matched to a gene: 11. Germline V gives CDR1 ENHRY, CDR2 SYGVKD. CDR3 length: 15 amino acids. The CDR3 sequence is CAISTGQGVLDEQFF. In nucleotides, the CDR3 is TGTGCCATCAGTACCGGACAGGGAGTTCTGGATGAGCAGTTCTTC.

This rearrangement joins TRBV28 to TRBJ1-5; TRBD1 matches at 7 bases. V lost 4 bases and J lost 0; bases outside the gene matches: 9. Looked up from germline, CDR1 is MDHEN and CDR2 is SYDVKM. The CDR3 sequence is 17 residues long. Here the CDR3 reads CASSSLDRRYSNQPQHF. CDR3 DNA sequence: TGTGCCAGCAGTTCCCTGGACAGGCGATATAGCAATCAGCCCCAGCATTTT.

This sequence joins TRBV11-1 and TRBJ2-1; 9 nucleotides align to TRBD1. There are 18 residues in the CDR3. Trimming took 5 bases from V and 4 from J; bases not matched to a gene: 15. From germline, CDR1 is SGHAT and CDR2 FQDESV (reference sequence). CDR3 sequence (DNA): TGTGCCAGCAGCCTACGTCCCGGGACAGGGTTCGGTTACAATGAGCAGTTCTTC. It is translated as CASSLRPGTGFGYNEQFF.

The rearrangement links TRBV11-2 to TRBJ1-1; 8 bases are shared with TRBD1. The CDR3 length is 19 residues. Germline V CDR1 and CDR2: SGHAT, FQNNGV. V dropped 2 bases and J dropped 1; count of bases not matched to a gene: 15. The CDR3 DNA is TGTGCCAGCAGCTTATGGCCATATGAGGAGACAGGGGAGAACACTGAAGCTTTCTTT. Translation: CASSLWPYEETGENTEAFF.

This clone has more than one count but fewer than ten. The CDR3 DNA follows: TGCGCCAGCAGCCAAAGCCCCGGGACAGGGGAAGAGACCCAGTACTTC. This gives the protein CASSQSPGTGEETQYF. The rearrangement joins TRBV4-1 to TRBJ2-5, with 10 nucleotides matching TRBD1. V was pared by 2 bases and J by 3 bases, with 6 bases of the junction left unmatched. Looked up from germline, CDR1 is MGHRA and CDR2 is YSYEKL. The CDR3 contains 16 residues.

The CDR3 DNA sequence: TGTGCCAGCAGCTGGGACAGCCTCAATTCACCCCTCCACTTT. Its translation is CASSWDSLNSPLHF. This chain uses TRBV28 with TRBJ1-6; TRBD1 aligns across 7 bases. Looked up from germline, CDR1 is MDHEN and CDR2 is SYDVKM. J lost 7 bases, V lost 6 bases, and 6 bases had no gene match. This CDR3 spans 14 amino acids.

The gene calls are TRBV28 and TRBJ2-5, with 8 positions matching TRBD2. CDR1 MDHEN and CDR2 SYDVKM come from the germline V gene. The CDR3 loop spans 15 amino acids. V shed 1 base and J 5 bases; nucleotides not matched to a gene: 6. CDR3 sequence: CASSLSGGRGETQYF. CDR3 DNA: TGTGCCAGCAGTTTATCGGGGGGGCGCGGGGAGACCCAGTACTTC.

This clone has a single count. This chain joins TRBV5-4 and TRBJ2-1; 11 bases are a match to TRBD1. CDR1 and CDR2 from the germline V gene are SGHNT and YYREEE (reference sequence). V trimming: 2 bases; J trimming: 4 bases; junction bases outside the gene matches: 2. This CDR3 contains 15 residues. This chain's CDR3 is CASSLGQGAYNEQFF. CDR3 coding DNA: TGTGCCAGCAGCTTAGGACAGGGGGCTTACAATGAGCAGTTCTTC.

CDR3 nucleotide sequence: TGCGCCAGCAGCCAAACGACAGGGGCCTCCTATGGCTACACCTTC. It codes for CASSQTTGASYGYTF. The chain has TRBV4-3 and TRBJ1-2; 8 positions agree with TRBD1. The junction had 6 bases not matched to a gene; V was cut back by 2 bases and J by 4 bases. This CDR3 spans 15 amino acids. Per the germline V gene, CDR1 is LGHNA and CDR2 is YSLEER.

This clone was seen only once. The V and J genes are TRBV6-1 and TRBJ1-1; D is possibly TRBD1 (6 bases). Deletions cut 2 bases from V and 4 bases from J, with 11 bases between. This CDR3 has 14 residues. Germline values: CDR1 MNHNS, CDR2 SASEGT. The DNA of the CDR3 is TGTGCCAGCAGTGAATTTTGGGACACCACTGAAGCTTTCTTT. It codes for CASSEFWDTTEAFF.

CDR3 sequence: CASSYPRGYYGYTF. CDR3 nucleotide sequence: TGTGCCAGCAGTTACCCCAGGGGATACTATGGCTACACCTTC. This chain uses TRBV6-7 with TRBJ1-2; D perhaps matches TRBD1 (6 bases). TRBV6-7 is an ORF for which the function is uncertain. Trimming took off 2 bases at V and 3 bases at J, with 10 bases between the two ends. The CDR3 is 14 amino acids.

The chain has TRBV19 and TRBJ1-6; D is perhaps TRBD1 (6 bases). With 5 bases removed from V and 9 bases from J, the gap between germline ends came to 11 bases. There are 13 residues in the CDR3. Germline assignment: CDR1 LNHDA and CDR2 SQIVND (reference sequence). The CDR3 reads CASSARGISPLHF. In DNA, the CDR3 is TGTGCCAGTAGTGCCAGGGGAATTTCACCCCTCCACTTT.

The genes are TRBV6-5 and TRBJ1-1, with 8 positions matching TRBD1. The V and J ends lost 0 bases and 5 bases, in that order; junction bases with no gene match: 5. Germline V gives CDR1 MNHEY, CDR2 SVGAGI. The CDR3 runs 15 residues. The CDR3 nucleotides are TGTGCCAGCAGTTACTCGGACAGGGTGGGAACTGAAGCTTTCTTT. Translating gives CASSYSDRVGTEAFF.

The chain carries TRBV7-3 and TRBJ1-1; 11 bases are shared with TRBD1. With V trimmed by 5 bases and J by 4 bases, 3 bases remained unmatched. The CDR3 runs to 14 residues. Germline V gives CDR1 SGHTA, CDR2 FQGTGA. The CDR3 is CASSGQGAGTEAFF. Here the CDR3 DNA reads TGTGCCAGCAGCGGACAGGGGGCAGGCACTGAAGCTTTCTTT.

The chain recombines TRBV5-4 with TRBJ1-4, with 7 bases matching TRBD1. CDR3 size: 15 residues. Germline V gene sequence: CDR1 SGHNT, CDR2 YYREEE (reference sequence). The junction had 6 bases not matched to a gene; V was cut back by 2 bases and J by 5 bases. This CDR3 reads CASSFGQALNEKLFF. As DNA, the CDR3 is TGTGCCAGCAGCTTCGGACAGGCCTTAAATGAAAAACTGTTTTTT.

The CDR3 sequence is CASSLGGTTNTQYF. In nucleotides, the CDR3 is TGTGCCAGCAGCCTGGGTGGGACAACCAATACGCAGTATTTT. The rearrangement uses TRBV7-8 and TRBJ2-3, with a weak D call TRBD1 (6 bases). Germline V gene data show CDR1 as SGHVS and CDR2 as FQNEAQ. The CDR3 has 14 amino acids. V was pared by 5 bases and J by 7 bases, with 16 bases between.

The chain recombines TRBV6-1 with TRBJ1-1; the D gene is possibly TRBD1 (5 bases). The V gene's germline CDR1 is MNHNS and CDR2 SASEGT. V dropped 4 bases and J dropped 0 bases, with 12 bases sitting between them. The CDR3 runs 15 residues. The CDR3 DNA reads TGTGCCAGCAGTGCCGTGGGGCCATTGAACACTGAAGCTTTCTTT. The encoded protein is CASSAVGPLNTEAFF.

V is TRBV27 and J is TRBJ2-2; D remains ambiguous. The CDR3 totals 12 residues. Germline CDR1 MNHEY, CDR2 SMNVEV (reference sequence). Trimming took 3 bases from V and 4 from J, leaving 3 bases between them. CDR3 bases: TGTGCCAGCAGTTTCCTCACCGGGGAGCTGTTTTTT. As protein: CASSFLTGELFF.

This chain connects TRBV11-3 to TRBJ2-3; a possible D gene is TRBD2 (6 bases). Germline loops: CDR1 SGHNT, CDR2 YENEEA. The V gene lost 3 bases and the J gene lost 4 bases, with 14 bases spanning the gap. The CDR3 totals 15 residues. Written as DNA, the CDR3 is TGTGCCAGCAGCTTGAACTACGGGACTTCAGATACGCAGTATTTT. It specifies CASSLNYGTSDTQYF.